This entry lists 6 T cell receptor beta chains sequenced from one sample in a study of blood T cells in healthy people across ages. It was with a sample-barcoded 5' primer and a J-beta primer mix that a second PCR of roughly 7 to 12 cycles was run. Using its own MiXCR run on the 5' RACE reads, TCRdb lists one record per CDR3 protein. Here the sample spans about 840,000 distinct CDR3 sequences, 29% being singletons. These same records also appear under a second study, on T cells of mothers and their children.

Sequenced: blood. These receptors came from a woman aged 40 to 50 in good health.

This clonotype was picked up many times. V and J are TRBV6-5 and TRBJ1-4, with TRBD1 matching 9 bases. The CDR3 is 15 residues long. Germline assignment: CDR1 MNHEY and CDR2 SVGAGI. Trimming at V came to 6 bases and at J to 3 bases, leaving 5 bases not matched to a gene. CDR3 amino acids: CASRLTGGANEKLFF. In DNA form, the CDR3 reads TGTGCCAGCAGGCTAACAGGGGGCGCTAATGAAAAACTGTTTTTT.

This rearrangement joins TRBV18 to TRBJ2-3; D is uncertain. The CDR3 spans 15 residues. V lost 2 bases to trimming and J lost 0 bases, with 9 bases between them. Germline-derived CDR1 and CDR2 are KGHSH and LQKENI. The chain's CDR3 is CASSPVGGSTDTQYF. The CDR3 coding sequence is TGTGCCAGCTCACCAGTAGGTGGTAGCACAGATACGCAGTATTTT.

This clonotype was seen a handful of times. One junction end disagrees with the germline gene, perhaps due to a read error. The chain joins TRBV6-1 to TRBJ2-3; D not resolved. The CDR3 runs to 14 residues. Germline V gives CDR1 MNHNS, CDR2 SASEGT. Here the CDR3 reads CASSENGPTDMQYF. CDR3 coding DNA: TGTGCCAGCAGTGAGAACGGACCCACAGATATGCAGTATTTT.

With regard to this clonotype: Being one base from a much bigger clone, this may be a read error. J is TRBJ2-4 and V is TRBV4-1, with D perhaps matching TRBD1 (5 bases). The V end lost 4 bases, the J end lost 13 bases, and 32 bases lay between the germline ends. This CDR3 comprises 18 residues. Germline V gene sequence: CDR1 MGHRA, CDR2 YSYEKL. In DNA, the CDR3 is TGCGCCAGCAGCCTTAAAGGCCCAGGGATAGCCGGGTCTAATGAGCAGTACTTC. Translation: CASSLKGPGIAGSNEQYF.

There are many counts of this clonotype. The chain combines TRBV29-1 with TRBJ1-2, with TRBD1 matching 8 bases. CDR1 SQVTM and CDR2 ANQGSEA come from the germline V gene. V lost 0 bases to trimming and J lost 4 bases; unmatched junction nucleotides: 7. The CDR3 totals 15 residues. For the CDR3, the DNA is TGCAGCGTTGAAGACCCGGACAGGGAGGGCTATGGCTACACCTTC. This codes for CSVEDPDREGYGYTF. The variable domain in full, with the rest retrieved from reference TRBV29-1 and TRBJ1-2, is SAVISQKPSRDICQRGTSLTIQCQVDSQVTMMFWYRQQPGQSLTLIATANQGSEATYESGFVIDKFPISRPNLTFSTLTVSNMSPEDSSIYLCSVEDPDREGYGYTFGSGTRLTVV.

This clonotype was counted at least ten times. The rearrangement links TRBV7-2 to TRBJ1-4, with TRBD1 as a possible D gene (5 bases). V was clipped by 2 bases and J by 8 bases, with 15 bases between them. In germline, CDR1 is SGHTA, CDR2 FQGNSA. The length of the CDR3 is 15 residues. DNA of the CDR3: TGTGCCAGCAGCTTATCATCTCGGGGGTGGGAAAAACTGTTTTTT. Protein sequence: CASSLSSRGWEKLFF.